This T cell receptor (beta chain) emerged from a study of CXCR3-negative and CXCR3-positive naive CD8 T cells (dated by TCRdb to between 2017 and 2020). Regarding the study in general: In total, around 140 million TRB reads were obtained, or roughly 1.5 +/- 0.3 million reads per library. Data from 11 donors, pooled across two independent experiments, went into the diversity and physicochemical repertoire analyses. Naive subsets from about 5 donors and memory cells from 3 donors were included in the TRBV-TRBJ cluster analysis. Results the study describes overall, beyond this receptor: Because surface CD5, which is linked to self-reactivity in mice, was comparable between the naive subsets, TCR interaction strength was also inferred from the physicochemical properties of TRB CDR3s. Within the same donor, TRBV-TRBJ usage looked similar between naive CXCR3-negative and CXCR3-positive cells, but memory cells had distinct patterns. Freshly isolated PBMCs were used for most assays because CXCR3 expression went down partially after cryopreservation. Comparably high repertoire diversity was found in both naive subsets, whereas much lower repertoire diversity was found in memory CD8+ T cells. Compared with CXCR3-negative naive cells, CXCR3-positive naive cells had TRB CDR3s with higher hydrophobicity (lower Kidera factor 4), lower energy, and higher strength and volume indices.

CDR3 length: 12 amino acids, cysteine to phenylalanine. No DNA is given. Looking up the germline V gene yields CDR1 SQVTM and CDR2 ANQGSEA. As for this clonotype: Its antigen target is currently unknown.

Sequencing relied on a NextSeq 550. The Human TCR Profiling Kit (MiLaboratory) was used to make UMI-labeled 5' RACE TRB cDNA libraries. cDNA synthesis used the entire amount of extracted RNA, and PCR amplification then used the entire amount of cDNA produced. Libraries were prepared in parallel with an identical number of PCR cycles. The study's own analysis went as follows. About 49,000 +/- 11,000 unique UMI-labeled TRB cDNA molecules per library were extracted with MIGEC and MiXCR, with at least two reads per UMI required. An average of about 40,000 +/- 10,000 functional in-frame TRB CDR3 nucleotide clonotypes without stop codons was found per library. After downsampling to 5000 UMI-labeled TRB molecules per sample, diversity metrics such as normalized Shannon-Wiener and Chao1 were calculated in VDJtools. Clonotype-size-weighted physicochemical properties of the central five CDR3 residues (interaction energy, strength, volume and Kidera factor 4) were computed in VDJtools. After TCRdb reprocessed the reads, each CDR3 protein sequence was kept as one row, without DNA. The V and J calls and clone size come from TCRdb's table, not from the authors' own analysis. The data table for this sample lists 90,000 to 100,000 distinct CDR3 sequences. Roughly 1.8% of the sample is taken by the ten largest.

Each CD8+ T cell subset was flow-sorted in triplicate, and some 300,000 cells per subset were placed directly into RLT lysis buffer. To keep memory contaminants out, a stringent definition of naive CD8+ T cells was applied: CD45RO-CCR7+CD27+CD95-. Standard density gradient centrifugation was used to isolate peripheral blood mononuclear cells from buffy coats. Naive CXCR3-negative and CXCR3-positive CD8+ T cells were flow-sorted using a FACSAria III. An RNeasy Mini Kit was used to extract total RNA from the sorted cells. This TCR derives from a human donor in good health. Some clones in this sample may be carry-over from other donors' samples. The receptor chain draws on TRBV29-1 and TRBJ1-2; TCRdb gives TRBD1 as the D gene, but with no DNA this cannot be confirmed. The sample consisted of naive CXCR3- CD8+ T cells from blood. In the paper's terms, the cell subset or site label means: CD45RO-CCR7+CD27+CD95- naive CD8+ T cells lacking CXCR3 (TNR3-). The encoded CDR3 is CSVVGGLGGYTF.